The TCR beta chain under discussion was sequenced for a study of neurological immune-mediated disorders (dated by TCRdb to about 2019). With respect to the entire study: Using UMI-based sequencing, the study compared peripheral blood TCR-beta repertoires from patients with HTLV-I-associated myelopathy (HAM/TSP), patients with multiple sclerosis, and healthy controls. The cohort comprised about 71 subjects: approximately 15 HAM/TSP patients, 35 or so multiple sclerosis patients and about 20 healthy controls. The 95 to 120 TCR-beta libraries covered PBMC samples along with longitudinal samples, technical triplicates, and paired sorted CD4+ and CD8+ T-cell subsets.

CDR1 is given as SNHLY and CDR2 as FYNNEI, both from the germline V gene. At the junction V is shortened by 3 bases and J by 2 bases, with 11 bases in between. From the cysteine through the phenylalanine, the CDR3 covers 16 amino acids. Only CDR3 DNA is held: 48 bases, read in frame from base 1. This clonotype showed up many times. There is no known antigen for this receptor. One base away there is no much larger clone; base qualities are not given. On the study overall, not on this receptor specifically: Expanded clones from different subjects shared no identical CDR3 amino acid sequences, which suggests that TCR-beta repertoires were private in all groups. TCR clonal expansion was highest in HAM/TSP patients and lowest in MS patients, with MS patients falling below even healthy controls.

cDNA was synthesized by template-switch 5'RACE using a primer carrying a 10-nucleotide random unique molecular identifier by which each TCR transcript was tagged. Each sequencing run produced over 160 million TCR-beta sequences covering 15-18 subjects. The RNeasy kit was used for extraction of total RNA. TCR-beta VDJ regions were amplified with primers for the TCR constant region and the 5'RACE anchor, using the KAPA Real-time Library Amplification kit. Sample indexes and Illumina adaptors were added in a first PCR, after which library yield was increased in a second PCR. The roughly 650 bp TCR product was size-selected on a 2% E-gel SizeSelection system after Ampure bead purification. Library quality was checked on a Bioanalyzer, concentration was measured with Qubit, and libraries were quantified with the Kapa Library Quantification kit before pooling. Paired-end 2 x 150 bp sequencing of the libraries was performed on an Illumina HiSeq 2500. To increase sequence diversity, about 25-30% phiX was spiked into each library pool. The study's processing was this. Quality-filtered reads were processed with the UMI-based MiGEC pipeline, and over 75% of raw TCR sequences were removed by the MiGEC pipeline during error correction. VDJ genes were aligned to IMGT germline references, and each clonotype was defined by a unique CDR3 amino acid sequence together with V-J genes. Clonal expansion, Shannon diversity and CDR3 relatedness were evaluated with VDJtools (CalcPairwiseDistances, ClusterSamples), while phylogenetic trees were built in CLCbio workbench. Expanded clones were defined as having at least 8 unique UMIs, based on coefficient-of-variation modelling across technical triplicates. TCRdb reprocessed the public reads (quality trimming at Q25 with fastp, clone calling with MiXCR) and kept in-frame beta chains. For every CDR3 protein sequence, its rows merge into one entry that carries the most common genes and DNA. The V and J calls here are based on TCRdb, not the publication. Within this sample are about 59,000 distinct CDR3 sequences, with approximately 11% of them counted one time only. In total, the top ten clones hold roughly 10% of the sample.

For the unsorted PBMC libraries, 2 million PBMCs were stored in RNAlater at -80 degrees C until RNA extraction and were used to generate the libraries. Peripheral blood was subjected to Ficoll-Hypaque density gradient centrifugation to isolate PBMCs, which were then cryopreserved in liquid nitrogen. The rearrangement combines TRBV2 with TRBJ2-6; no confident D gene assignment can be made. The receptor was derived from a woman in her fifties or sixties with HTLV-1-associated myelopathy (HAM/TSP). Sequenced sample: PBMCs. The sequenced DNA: TGTGCCAGCAGTGATCCAGGCTGGACTGGGGCCAACGTCCTGACTTTC. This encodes CASSDPGWTGANVLTF.